These 6 T cell receptor beta chains share one sample of origin, sequenced in a study of blood T cell repertoires in COVID-19 (TCRdb year 2020). The library was prepared using the immunoSEQ multiplex PCR assay. TCRdb retrieved this table from immuneACCESS and kept in-frame rearrangements only. Not all clones are present; in checked studies, unresolved V genes account for under half, and no reason is known for the remainder. In all, the sample holds around 300,000 clones, and 65% to 85% of those were seen once. Jointly, the top ten make up under 3% of the sample. Material: peripheral blood. All receptors come from a man between 25 and 39 years old with active or convalescent COVID-19.

The chain recombines TRBV12-3 or TRBV12-4 with TRBJ1-2; 8 bases map to TRBD1. This CDR3 spans 13 amino acids. The junction had 7 bases not matched to a gene; V was cut back by 5 bases and J by 8 bases. Here the CDR3 DNA reads TGTGCCAGCAGTCTTGACAGGGGAAGCGGCTACACCTTC. As protein: CASSLDRGSGYTF.

The rearrangement joins TRBV14 to TRBJ1-5; 7 bases map to TRBD1. V was clipped by 1 base and J by 4 bases; unmatched bases: 1. This CDR3 region has 14 residues. Germline V CDR1 and CDR2: SGHDN, FVKESK. The CDR3 protein is CASSQGTGNQPQHF. In nucleotides, the CDR3 is TGTGCCAGCAGCCAAGGGACAGGAAATCAGCCCCAGCATTTT.

J is TRBJ1-6 and V is TRBV5-4; maybe TRBD1 (5 bases). In germline, CDR1 is SGHNT, CDR2 YYREEE (reference sequence). There are 14 residues in the CDR3. The V gene lost 4 bases and the J gene lost 10 bases, with 15 bases spanning the gap. CDR3 coding DNA: TGTGCCAGCAGCCGGGGGGGTCTCCCCTCACCCCTCCACTTT. Its translation is CASSRGGLPSPLHF.

The rearrangement links TRBV6-5 to TRBJ2-7; D remains ambiguous. This CDR3 contains 10 residues. Germline CDR1 and CDR2: MNHEY and SVGAGI. V was clipped by 9 bases and J by 3 bases, with 6 bases between them. The CDR3 DNA is TGTGCCAGTGTTAACTACGAGCAGTACTTC. It yields the protein CASVNYEQYF.

The chain combines TRBV27 with TRBJ2-3, with TRBD2 identical over 12 bases. Germline CDR1 and CDR2: MNHEY and SMNVEV (reference sequence). The CDR3 runs 17 residues. With V trimmed by 7 bases and J by 5 bases, 13 bases remained unmatched. The CDR3 DNA sequence: TGTGCCAGCAATCCCTTTCTAGCGGGAGGGTTGGAAGATACGCAGTATTTT. Translation gives CASNPFLAGGLEDTQYF.

The table lists this clone with a count of one. This sequence joins TRBV3-1 (or the pseudogene TRBV3-2) and TRBJ2-2; 11 bases are shared with TRBD2. V was clipped by 4 bases and J by 4 bases; unmatched bases: 2. This CDR3 has 15 amino acids. Germline V lookup: CDR1 LGHDT, CDR2 YNNKEL (reference sequence). In DNA form, the CDR3 reads TGTGCCAGCAGCCCCACTAGCGGGGGCACCGGGGAGCTGTTTTTT. As protein: CASSPTSGGTGELFF.